This paragraph reports one TCR beta chain. The specificity of this receptor is unknown. Base qualities were left out, and no much larger clone turns up one base away. A single peripheral blood draw of about 116 mL on average was collected from each donor into heparinised tubes. A BD FACSAria II was used to sort naive, central memory, regulatory and stem cell-like memory CD4+ T cells with a panel that included CD45RO, CCR7, CD25, CD127, CD95 and CD27. A purity above 95% was achieved for all sorted populations. PBMCs were isolated right away by Lymphoprep density gradient centrifugation and were stained directly, without culture. To minimize batch effects, samples were stained and sorted in pairs, one healthy donor with one patient per experiment. The entire isolated RNA was reverse transcribed using the High Capacity cDNA Reverse Transcription Kit, and thus expressed TCRB transcripts were sequenced. Naive, central memory and regulatory T cell samples underwent deep immunoSEQ sequencing, averaging around 4 million total reads per sample. After sorted cells were lysed in RLT buffer, RNA was extracted with DNase-treated RNeasy Micro or Mini kits, with the choice depending on cell number. Each cell subset was processed on its own to prevent cross-contamination, while patient and healthy donor samples were processed together. Using the immunoSEQ multiplex PCR, TCRB sequences were amplified from cDNA into 87-bp fragments spanning the CDR3 region. Amplicons were sequenced on the Illumina HiSeq platform. The authors' pipeline ran thus. Synthetic template baselines were used to correct PCR bias computationally, reads within Hamming distance 2 were collapsed together, and singletons that could not be merged were discarded. By aligning reads against IMGT, V, D and J genes, CDR3 length, and insertions or deletions at six rearrangement sites were assigned. Within each subset, clonotype counts were normalized to sorted cell number, and only after that were true diversity and Gini coefficients computed with the tcR R package. The overlap coefficient, calculated on TCRB nucleotide sequences, was used to quantify repertoire sharing. Out-of-frame TCRB sequences from naive cells were analyzed to stand in for the pre-selection repertoire. TCRdb re-hosts the immuneACCESS table, in-frame sequences only. Its copies lack some clones; in the studies checked, an unresolved V gene accounts for under half of them, and the cause for the rest is not known. The V and J calls and the clone size are those of that table, but D and trimming were determined from the DNA. This sample has 300,000 to 350,000 clones in its table, and about 14% of those were observed once. About 0.016% of the sample is held by the ten biggest clonotypes.

This specimen comes from a study of beta chain features in type 1 diabetes (dated by TCRdb to 2016 to 2019). Describing the broader study: Mean age, gender distribution, total cell number and subset yield did not differ between patients and healthy donors. Across all samples, almost 110 million sorted cells were examined, and cell number per subset correlated strongly with RNA yield. The study compared the TCRB repertoires of sorted circulating CD4+ T cell subsets in recently diagnosed type 1 diabetes patients with those in matched healthy donors. Regulatory and stem cell-like memory subsets were obtained from only 8 patients and roughly eight healthy donors, while naive and central memory subsets were obtained from all 30 or so donors.

From a lookup of the germline V gene (reference sequence), CDR1 and CDR2 are MNHEY and SMNVEV. Including the terminal cysteine and phenylalanine, the CDR3 comprises 14 residues. Of the read, only the CDR3 DNA is kept; its 42 bases are in frame from base 1. Relative to germline, V is 6 bases shorter and J is 1 base shorter, with 10 bases between their ends. What the authors observed across the whole study: Shorter templates might have been favored by PCR, but patient and control samples were amplified and corrected together, so both groups would have been affected equally by any skew. In all four CD4+ subsets, TCRB CDR3 length was moderately but significantly shorter in type 1 diabetes patients. Because the HLA sub-analyses included only small numbers of individuals, any influence of HLA type on TCRB rearrangement was left unresolved. Fewer insertions and more nucleotide deletions at VDJ recombination sites were observed in patients with type 1 diabetes, implying thymic rearrangement abnormalities. Naive, central memory and regulatory TCRB repertoires appeared more similar among patients than among healthy donors. Because cDNA rather than genomic DNA was sequenced, highly expressing activated cells could have been over-represented, although no difference in activation and CD3 levels was found between groups.

The chain is encoded by TRBV27 joined to TRBJ1-5; matching of 5 bases hints at TRBD1 as the D gene. The receptor's source is a woman aged 18-29 years with type 1 diabetes. Input material: naive CD4+ T cells from blood. The cell subset or site label corresponds to: true naive CD4+ T cells. The CDR3 is CASRPQGSNQPQHF. The DNA sequence reads TGTGCCAGCAGGCCCCAGGGAAGCAATCAGCCCCAGCATTTT.